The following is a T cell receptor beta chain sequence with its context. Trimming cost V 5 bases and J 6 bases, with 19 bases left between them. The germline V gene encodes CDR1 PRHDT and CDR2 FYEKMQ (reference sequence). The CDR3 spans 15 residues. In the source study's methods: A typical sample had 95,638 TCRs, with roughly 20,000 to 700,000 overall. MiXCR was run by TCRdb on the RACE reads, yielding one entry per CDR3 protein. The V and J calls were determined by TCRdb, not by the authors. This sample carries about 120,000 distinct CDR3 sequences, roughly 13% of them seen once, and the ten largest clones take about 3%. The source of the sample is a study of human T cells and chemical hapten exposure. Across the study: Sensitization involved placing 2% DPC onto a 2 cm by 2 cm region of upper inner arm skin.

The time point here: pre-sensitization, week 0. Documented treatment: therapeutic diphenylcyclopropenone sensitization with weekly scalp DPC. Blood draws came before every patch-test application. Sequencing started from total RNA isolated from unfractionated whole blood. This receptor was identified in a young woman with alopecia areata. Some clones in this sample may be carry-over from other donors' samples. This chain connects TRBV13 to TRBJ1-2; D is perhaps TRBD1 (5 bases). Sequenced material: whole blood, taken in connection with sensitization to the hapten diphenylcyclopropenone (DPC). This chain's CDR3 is CASSLRGQATNGYTF. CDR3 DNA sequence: TGTGCCAGCAGCCTAAGGGGCCAGGCGACCAATGGCTACACCTTC.